Included here is one TCR beta chain sequence, with context. CDR1 and CDR2 (germline): SQVTM, ANQGSEA. The CDR3 extends over 14 amino acids. V was clipped by 1 base and J by 1 base, with 8 bases between them. Clones were sequenced by immunoSEQ multiplex PCR, and TCRdb holds only the in-frame ones, with some missing. The data hold some 120,000 clones, with about 84% observed a single time. The record originates from a study of blood T cell repertoires in COVID-19. Study in general: Donors in the United States, Italy and Spain gave samples during acute or convalescent COVID-19.

Sample: peripheral blood. The chain carries TRBV29-1 and TRBJ2-1; D is ambiguous. The sequence was obtained from a human donor in a cohort sampled during active COVID-19. The CDR3 here is CSVEVPGSYNEQFF. For the CDR3, the DNA is TGCAGCGTTGAAGTCCCGGGTTCCTACAATGAGCAGTTCTTC.